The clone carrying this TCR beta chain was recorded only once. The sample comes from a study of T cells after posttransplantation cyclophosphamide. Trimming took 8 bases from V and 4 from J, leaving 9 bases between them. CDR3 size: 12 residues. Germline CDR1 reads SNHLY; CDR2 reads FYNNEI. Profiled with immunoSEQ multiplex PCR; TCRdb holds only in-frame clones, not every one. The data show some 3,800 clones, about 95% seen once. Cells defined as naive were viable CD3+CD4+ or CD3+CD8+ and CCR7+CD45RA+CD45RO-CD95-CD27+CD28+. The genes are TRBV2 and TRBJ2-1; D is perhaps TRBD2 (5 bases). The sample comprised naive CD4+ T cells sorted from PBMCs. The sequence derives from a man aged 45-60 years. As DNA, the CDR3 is TGTGCCAGCGAACTAGGTTACAATGAGCAGTTCTTC. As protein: CASELGYNEQFF. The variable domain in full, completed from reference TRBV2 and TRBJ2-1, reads EPEVTQTPSHQVTQMGQEVILRCVPISNHLYFYWYRQILGQKVEFLVSFYNNEISEKSEIFDDQFSVERPDGSNFTLKIRSTKLEDSAMYFCASELGYNEQFFGPGTRLTVL.